One and the same sample provided the 22 T cell receptor beta chains below, sequenced in a study of PD-L1 blockade in urothelial cancer. Only in-frame clones appear in the TCRdb table, and some are missing; sequencing was by immunoSEQ multiplex PCR. Found here are tens of thousands of clones, 84% of them singletons; the top ten hold roughly 4.5%. The sequences come from PBMCs, collected around atezolizumab (anti-PD-L1) treatment. These receptors all stem from a man aged 65 to 85 with urothelial cancer.

The genes are TRBV5-1 and TRBJ1-6, with 8 bases matching TRBD1. V shed 2 bases and J 10 bases; nucleotides not matched to a gene: 5. CDR3 length equals 14 residues. Germline values: CDR1 SGHRS, CDR2 YFSETQ. The CDR3 region is CASSFGQGNSPLHF. CDR3 in DNA: TGCGCCAGCAGCTTTGGACAGGGTAACTCACCCCTCCACTTT.

The J gene is TRBJ2-7, the V gene TRBV28, with 7 positions matching TRBD1. After removal of 7 bases from V and 2 bases from J, the junction contained 5 bases not matched to a gene. This CDR3 is 13 amino acids long. The V gene's germline CDR1 is MDHEN and CDR2 SYDVKM. The CDR3 here is CASTGQVPYEQYF. In DNA, the CDR3 is TGTGCCAGCACCGGACAGGTACCCTACGAGCAGTACTTC.

This chain uses TRBV10-1 with TRBJ2-1; 13 bases are shared with TRBD2. CDR1 is WNHNN and CDR2 is SYGVQD in the germline V gene (reference sequence). The V segment lost 4 bases and the J segment 9 bases; nucleotides outside the gene matches: 18. The CDR3 covers 19 residues. CDR3 nucleotide sequence: TGCGCCAGCAGTGGCGCCGGACTAGCGGGAGAGTCCATTGAGGGTGAGCAGTTCTTC. Translating it yields CASSGAGLAGESIEGEQFF.

V gene TRBV6-5 combines with J gene TRBJ2-7; D is undetermined. Germline values: CDR1 MNHEY, CDR2 SVGAGI. Between the trimmed V and J ends, which lost 4 bases and 2 bases, there was a span of 3 bases. CDR3 size: 11 residues. CDR3 amino acids: CASSSTYEQYF. Here the CDR3 DNA reads TGTGCCAGCAGTTCAACCTACGAGCAGTACTTC.

The chain couples TRBV28 to TRBJ1-1; D uncertain. CDR3 length: 12 amino acids. CDR1 MDHEN and CDR2 SYDVKM come from the germline V gene. V lost 1 base and J lost 2, with 2 bases in between. Written as DNA, the CDR3 is TGTGCCAGCAGTTTATTAAACACTGAAGCTTTCTTT. This encodes CASSLLNTEAFF.

This clone was counted only a few times. The V call is TRBV5-1, the J call TRBJ2-2; 9 positions agree with TRBD1. The CDR3 is 16 amino acids. V trimming: 4 bases; J trimming: 6 bases; junction bases outside the gene matches: 10. Germline V gives CDR1 SGHRS, CDR2 YFSETQ. The CDR3 region is CASSDGPGQGSGELFF. The DNA of the CDR3 is TGCGCCAGCAGCGATGGACCGGGACAGGGATCCGGGGAGCTGTTTTTT. Drawing the rest from reference TRBV5-1 and TRBJ2-2, the complete variable domain is KAGVTQTPRYLIKTRGQQVTLSCSPISGHRSVSWYQQTPGQGLQFLFEYFSETQRNKGNFPGRFSGRQFSNSRSEMNVSTLELGDSALYLCASSDGPGQGSGELFFGEGSRLTVL.

The chain carries TRBV19 and TRBJ1-2; D gene uncertain. The V gene lost 5 bases and the J gene lost 1 base, with 23 bases spanning the gap. The CDR3 has 18 amino acids. The germline V gene encodes CDR1 LNHDA and CDR2 SQIVND (reference sequence). The CDR3 DNA reads TGTGCCAGTAGTCGGGAGGTTAGGATCTCCTTGATTAACTATGGCTACACCTTC. It codes for CASSREVRISLINYGYTF.

The chain recombines TRBV18 with TRBJ2-1; weak D call: TRBD1 (6 bases). CDR3 length: 14 residues. Trimming cost V 5 bases and J 5 bases, with 13 bases left between them. Germline loops: CDR1 KGHSH, CDR2 LQKENI. The CDR3 reads CASSRTDLDNEQFF. In nucleotides, the CDR3 is TGTGCCAGCTCAAGGACAGATCTAGACAATGAGCAGTTCTTC.

CDR3 residues: CASSSQGFAGNTIYF. The CDR3 DNA is TGTGCCAGCAGTTCCCAGGGCTTCGCCGGAAACACCATATATTTT. The chain combines TRBV28 with TRBJ1-3, with D perhaps matching TRBD1 (5 bases). Germline-derived CDR1 and CDR2 are MDHEN and SYDVKM. The CDR3 length is 15 residues. Trimming removed 4 bases at V and 4 bases at J, with 14 bases between.

This sequence joins TRBV28 and TRBJ1-2; 11 nucleotides match TRBD1. The CDR3 loop spans 15 amino acids. Germline CDR1 and CDR2: MDHEN and SYDVKM. After removal of 5 bases from V and 7 bases from J, the junction contained 9 bases not matched to a gene. The CDR3 region has the DNA TGTGCCAGCAGTCTCTCTCGGACAGGGGGCTTTGGCTACACCTTC. Its translation: CASSLSRTGGFGYTF.

V gene TRBV28 combines with J gene TRBJ2-1, with D perhaps TRBD1 (6 bases). Trimming removed 6 bases at V and 0 bases at J, with 15 bases between. Germline values: CDR1 MDHEN, CDR2 SYDVKM. There are 16 residues in the CDR3. The chain's CDR3 is CASRGDISNSYNEQFF. The CDR3 DNA follows: TGTGCCAGCAGGGGGGACATTTCTAACTCCTACAATGAGCAGTTCTTC.

There are a few counts of this clone. The rearrangement uses TRBV19 and TRBJ1-1; TRBD1 might be the D (6 bases). Per the germline V gene, CDR1 is LNHDA and CDR2 is SQIVND (reference sequence). Trimming took off 6 bases at V and 4 bases at J, with 12 bases between the two ends. The CDR3 loop spans 13 amino acids. The CDR3 DNA reads as TGTGCCAGTAGCCCACAGGGCCCCACTGAAGCTTTCTTT. This gives the protein CASSPQGPTEAFF.

The table lists this clone with a few counts. The chain links TRBV27 to TRBJ2-1; 7 bases agree with TRBD2. Germline loops: CDR1 MNHEY, CDR2 SMNVEV (reference sequence). The CDR3 length is 18 residues. J lost 3 bases, V lost 0 bases, and 11 bases had no gene match. CDR3 nucleotide sequence: TGTGCCAGCAGTTTATCGCTCCCTGGGGAGGGCCGCTACAATGAGCAGTTCTTC. It translates to CASSLSLPGEGRYNEQFF.

The chain has TRBV7-2 and TRBJ2-5; no clear D. The CDR3 totals 13 residues. From germline, CDR1 is SGHTA and CDR2 FQGNSA. V gave up 3 bases and J gave up 2 bases, with 7 bases separating them. The CDR3 here is CASSFRRQETQYF. The CDR3 nucleotides are TGTGCCAGCAGCTTCCGGAGACAAGAGACCCAGTACTTC.

This clone was observed a single time. The chain's CDR3 is CASSLYSNQPQHF. CDR3 nucleotides: TGTGCCAGCAGTCTTTATAGCAATCAGCCCCAGCATTTT. The chain links TRBV28 to TRBJ1-5; D gene uncertain. Trimming stripped 5 bases from V and 0 bases from J, with 5 bases between. This CDR3 spans 13 amino acids. Germline V CDR1 and CDR2: MDHEN, SYDVKM.

The V gene is TRBV6-6, the J gene TRBJ2-1; 7 bases are a match to TRBD2. Germline values: CDR1 MNHNY, CDR2 SVGAGI (reference sequence). The CDR3 has 15 amino acids. V lost 5 bases to trimming and J lost 7 bases; unmatched junction nucleotides: 11. This CDR3 reads CASSLSGGGPNEQFF. Here the CDR3 DNA reads TGTGCCAGCAGTCTCTCTGGGGGAGGGCCTAATGAGCAGTTCTTC.

This chain joins TRBV7-8 and TRBJ2-2; the match to TRBD2 covers 11 bases. This CDR3 is built from 16 residues. The germline gives CDR1 SGHVS, CDR2 FQNEAQ. Trimming removed 5 bases from V and 6 bases from J; junction bases left unmatched: 8. The DNA for the CDR3 is TGTGCCAGCAGCCAAACTAGCGGGAGAACGGCCGGGGAGCTGTTTTTT. Translation gives CASSQTSGRTAGELFF.

V is TRBV29-1 and J is TRBJ1-1; a possible D gene is TRBD1 (6 bases). The CDR3 sequence is 13 residues long. Trimming took 5 bases from V and 10 from J, leaving 20 bases between them. Germline CDR1 SQVTM, CDR2 ANQGSEA. Here the CDR3 reads CSVHIGGGQGAFF. In nucleotides, the CDR3 is TGCAGCGTTCATATCGGGGGGGGGCAGGGAGCTTTCTTT.

The rearrangement joins TRBV2 to TRBJ2-1, with D possibly being TRBD2 (5 bases). V shed 4 bases and J shed 7 bases, with 20 bases lying between them. This CDR3 region has 16 residues. Germline V gene sequence: CDR1 SNHLY, CDR2 FYNNEI. The CDR3 bases are TGTGCCAGCAGTGGAACCGTAGCGAGGGTGGTAAATGAGCAGTTCTTC. Encoded protein: CASSGTVARVVNEQFF.

This clone was seen a single time. The chain is built from TRBV28 and TRBJ1-2, with a weak D call TRBD1 (5 bases). Germline V gives CDR1 MDHEN, CDR2 SYDVKM. The length of the CDR3 is 14 residues. With 6 bases removed from V and 2 bases from J, the gap between germline ends came to 13 bases. CDR3: CASRYSDRNYGYTF. CDR3 sequence (DNA): TGTGCCAGCAGATATTCCGACAGAAACTATGGCTACACCTTC.

V usage is TRBV6-1 and J usage is TRBJ2-7, with 12 bases lining up with TRBD2. The germline gives CDR1 MNHNS, CDR2 SASEGT. Losses at the gene ends were 2 bases for V and 3 bases for J; bases not matched to a gene: 8. This CDR3 has 17 amino acids. CDR3 sequence (DNA): TGTGCCAGCAGTGAATTGGTTCCGGGACTAGCGGGCTACGAGCAGTACTTC. It yields the protein CASSELVPGLAGYEQYF.

This sequence joins TRBV28 and TRBJ2-2; 9 bases are a match to TRBD2. Germline V gene lookup returns CDR1 MDHEN and CDR2 SYDVKM. The CDR3 loop spans 19 amino acids. With V trimmed by 1 base and J by 4 bases, 13 bases remained unmatched. Here the CDR3 DNA reads TGTGCCAGCAGTTTATCCGGGAGTTTCGGACTAGCGTTCACCGGGGAGCTGTTTTTT. Amino acids: CASSLSGSFGLAFTGELFF.